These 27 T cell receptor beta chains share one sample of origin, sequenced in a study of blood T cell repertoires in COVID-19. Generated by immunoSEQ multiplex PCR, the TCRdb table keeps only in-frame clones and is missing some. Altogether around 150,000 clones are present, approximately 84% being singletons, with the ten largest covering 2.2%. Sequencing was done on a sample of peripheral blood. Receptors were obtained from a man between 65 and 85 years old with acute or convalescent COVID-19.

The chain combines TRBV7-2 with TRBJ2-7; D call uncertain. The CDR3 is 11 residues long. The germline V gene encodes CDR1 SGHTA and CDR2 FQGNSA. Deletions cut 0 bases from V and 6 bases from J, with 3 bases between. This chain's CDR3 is CASSLAREQYF. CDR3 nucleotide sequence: TGTGCCAGCAGCTTAGCTCGCGAGCAGTACTTC. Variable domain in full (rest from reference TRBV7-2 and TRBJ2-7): GAGVSQSPSNKVTEKGKDVELRCDPISGHTALYWYRQSLGQGLEFLIYFQGNSAPDKSGLPSDRFSAERTGGSVSTLTIQRTQQEDSAVYLCASSLAREQYFGPGTRLTVT.

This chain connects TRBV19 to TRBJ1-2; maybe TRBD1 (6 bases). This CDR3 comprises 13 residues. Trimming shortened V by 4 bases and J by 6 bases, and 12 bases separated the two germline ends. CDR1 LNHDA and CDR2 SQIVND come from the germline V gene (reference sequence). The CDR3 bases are TGTGCCAGTAGTAGCACATACAGGGATGGCTACACCTTC. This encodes CASSSTYRDGYTF. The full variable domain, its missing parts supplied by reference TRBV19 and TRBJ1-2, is DGGITQSPKYLFRKEGQNVTLSCEQNLNHDAMYWYRQDPGQGLRLIYYSQIVNDFQKGDIAEGYSVSREKKESFPLTVTSAQKNPTAFYLCASSSTYRDGYTFGSGTRLTVV.

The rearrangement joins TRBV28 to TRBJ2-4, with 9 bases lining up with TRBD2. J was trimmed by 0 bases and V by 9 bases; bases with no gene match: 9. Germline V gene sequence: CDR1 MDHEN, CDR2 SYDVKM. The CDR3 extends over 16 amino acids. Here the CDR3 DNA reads TGTGCCAGTGTAGCGGGAGAGGGGCGAGCCAAAAACATTCAGTACTTC. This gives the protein CASVAGEGRAKNIQYF. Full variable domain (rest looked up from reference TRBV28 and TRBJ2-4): DVKVTQSSRYLVKRTGEKVFLECVQDMDHENMFWYRQDPGLGLRLIYFSYDVKMKEKGDIPEGYSVSREKKERFSLILESASTNQTSMYLCASVAGEGRAKNIQYFGAGTRLSVL.

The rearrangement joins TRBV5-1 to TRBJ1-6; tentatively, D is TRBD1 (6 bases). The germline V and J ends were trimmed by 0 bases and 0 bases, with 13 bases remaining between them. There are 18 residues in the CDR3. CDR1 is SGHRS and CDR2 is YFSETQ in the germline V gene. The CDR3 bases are TGCGCCAGCAGCTTGGACAGGGACCCGAGCTCCTATAATTCACCCCTCCACTTT. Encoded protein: CASSLDRDPSSYNSPLHF.

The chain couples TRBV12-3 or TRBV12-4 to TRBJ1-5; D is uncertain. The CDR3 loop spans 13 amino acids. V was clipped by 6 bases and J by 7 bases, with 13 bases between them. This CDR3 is CASRLAQAQPQHF. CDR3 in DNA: TGTGCCAGCAGGCTCGCACAAGCGCAGCCCCAGCATTTT.

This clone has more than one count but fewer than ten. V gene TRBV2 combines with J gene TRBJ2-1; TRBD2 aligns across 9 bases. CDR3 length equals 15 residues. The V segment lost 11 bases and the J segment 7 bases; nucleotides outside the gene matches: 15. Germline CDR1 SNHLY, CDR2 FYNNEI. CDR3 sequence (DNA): TGTGCCGGCTCAGGGGGGGGACTAGCTCTTAATGAGCAGTTCTTC. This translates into CAGSGGGLALNEQFF.

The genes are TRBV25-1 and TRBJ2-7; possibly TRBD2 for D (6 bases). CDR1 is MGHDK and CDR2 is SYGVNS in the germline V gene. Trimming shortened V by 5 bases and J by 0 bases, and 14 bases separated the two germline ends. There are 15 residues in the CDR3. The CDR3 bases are TGTGCCAGCAGTCTAAAAGTGGGGGGCTCCTACGAGCAGTACTTC. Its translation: CASSLKVGGSYEQYF.

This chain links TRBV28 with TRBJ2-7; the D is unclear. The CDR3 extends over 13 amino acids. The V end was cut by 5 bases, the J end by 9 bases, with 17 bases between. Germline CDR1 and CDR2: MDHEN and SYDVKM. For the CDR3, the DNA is TGTGCCAGCAGTCCGGCCTACCCGTCAGGGCAGTACTTC. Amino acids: CASSPAYPSGQYF.

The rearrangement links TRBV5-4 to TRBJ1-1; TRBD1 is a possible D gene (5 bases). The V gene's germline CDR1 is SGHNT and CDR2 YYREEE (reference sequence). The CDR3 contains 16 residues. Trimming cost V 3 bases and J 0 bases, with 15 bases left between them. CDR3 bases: TGTGCCAGCAGCTCTACAGGAGGGCGTTTGAACACTGAAGCTTTCTTT. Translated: CASSSTGGRLNTEAFF.

As DNA, the CDR3 is TGTGCCAGCAGCTTGGGGACAACCAACACCGGGGAGCTGTTTTTT. This encodes CASSLGTTNTGELFF. This chain uses TRBV5-8 with TRBJ2-2; possibly TRBD1 for D (5 bases). V lost 0 bases to trimming and J lost 2 bases, with 8 bases between them. Germline V CDR1 and CDR2: SGHTS, YDEGEE. This CDR3 has 15 residues.

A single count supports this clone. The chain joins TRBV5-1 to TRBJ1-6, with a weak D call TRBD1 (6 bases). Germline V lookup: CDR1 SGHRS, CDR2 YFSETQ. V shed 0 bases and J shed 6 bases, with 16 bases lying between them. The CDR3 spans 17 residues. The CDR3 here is CASSLERTEHSNSPLHF. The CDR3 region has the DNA TGCGCCAGCAGCTTGGAACGGACAGAACATAGTAATTCACCCCTCCACTTT.

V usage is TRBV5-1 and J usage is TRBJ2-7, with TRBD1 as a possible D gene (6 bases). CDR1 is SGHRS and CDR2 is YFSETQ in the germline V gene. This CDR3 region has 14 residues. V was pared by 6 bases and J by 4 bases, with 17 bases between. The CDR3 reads CASTRSGGGYEQYF. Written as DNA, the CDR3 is TGCGCCAGCACCCGAAGTGGGGGCGGGTACGAGCAGTACTTC.

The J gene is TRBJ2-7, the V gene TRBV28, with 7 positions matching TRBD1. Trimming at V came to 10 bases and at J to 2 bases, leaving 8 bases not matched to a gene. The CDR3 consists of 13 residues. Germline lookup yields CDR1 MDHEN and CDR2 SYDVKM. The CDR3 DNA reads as TGTGCCACCGGACAGGCGACCCCCTACGAGCAGTACTTC. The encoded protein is CATGQATPYEQYF.

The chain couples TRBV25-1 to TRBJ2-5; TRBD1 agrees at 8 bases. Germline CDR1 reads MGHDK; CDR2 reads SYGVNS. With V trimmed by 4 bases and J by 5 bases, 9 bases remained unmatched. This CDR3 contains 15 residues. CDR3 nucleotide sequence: TGTGCCAGCAGTGGGATGGACAGGGTGGATGAGACCCAGTACTTC. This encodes CASSGMDRVDETQYF.

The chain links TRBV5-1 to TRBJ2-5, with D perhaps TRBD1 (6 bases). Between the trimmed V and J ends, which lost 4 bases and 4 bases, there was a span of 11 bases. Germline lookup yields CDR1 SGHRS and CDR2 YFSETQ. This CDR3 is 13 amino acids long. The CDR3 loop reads CASSRTDRETQYF. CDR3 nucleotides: TGCGCCAGCAGCCGGACAGACCGAGAGACCCAGTACTTC.

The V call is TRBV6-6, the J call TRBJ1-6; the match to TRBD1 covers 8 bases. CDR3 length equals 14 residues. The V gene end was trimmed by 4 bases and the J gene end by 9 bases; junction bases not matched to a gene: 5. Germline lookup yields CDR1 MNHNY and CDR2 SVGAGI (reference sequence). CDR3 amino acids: CASSSDRVASPLHF. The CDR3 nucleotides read TGTGCCAGCAGTTCGGACAGGGTCGCTTCACCCCTCCACTTT.

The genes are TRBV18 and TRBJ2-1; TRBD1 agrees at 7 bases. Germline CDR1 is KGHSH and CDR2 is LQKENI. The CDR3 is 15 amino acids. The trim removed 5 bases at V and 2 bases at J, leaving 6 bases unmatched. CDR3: CASSATGTPYNEQFF. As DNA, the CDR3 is TGTGCCAGCTCAGCGACAGGGACCCCCTACAATGAGCAGTTCTTC.

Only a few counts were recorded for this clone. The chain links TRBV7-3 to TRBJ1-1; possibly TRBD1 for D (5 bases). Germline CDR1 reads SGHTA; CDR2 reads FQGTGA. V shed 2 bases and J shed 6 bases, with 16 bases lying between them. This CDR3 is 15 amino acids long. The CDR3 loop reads CASSLGGPGVAEAFF. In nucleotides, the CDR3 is TGTGCCAGCAGCTTAGGGGGACCGGGGGTGGCTGAAGCTTTCTTT.

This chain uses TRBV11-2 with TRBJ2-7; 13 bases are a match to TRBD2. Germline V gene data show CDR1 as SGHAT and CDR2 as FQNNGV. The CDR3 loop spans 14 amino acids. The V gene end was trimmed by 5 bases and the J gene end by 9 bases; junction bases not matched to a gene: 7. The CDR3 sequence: CASSNGLAGVGQYF. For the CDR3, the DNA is TGTGCCAGCAGCAACGGACTAGCGGGAGTTGGGCAGTACTTC.

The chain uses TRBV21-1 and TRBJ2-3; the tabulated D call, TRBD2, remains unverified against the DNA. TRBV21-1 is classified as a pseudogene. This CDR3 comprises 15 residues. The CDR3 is CASSKGRAGTDTQYF. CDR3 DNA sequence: TGTGCCAGCAGCAAAGGGAGGGCAGGCACAGATACGCAGTATTTT.

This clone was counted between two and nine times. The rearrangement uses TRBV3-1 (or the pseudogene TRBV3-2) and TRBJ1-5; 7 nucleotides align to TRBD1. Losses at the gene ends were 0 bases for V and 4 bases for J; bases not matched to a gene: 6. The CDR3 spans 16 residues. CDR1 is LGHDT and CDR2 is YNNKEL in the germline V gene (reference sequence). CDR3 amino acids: CASSQDGGGSNQPQHF. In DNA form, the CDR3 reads TGTGCCAGCAGCCAAGATGGAGGGGGCTCAAATCAGCCCCAGCATTTT.

The CDR3 nucleotides are TGTGCCAGCAGGGACAGGGGTGGAGAAGATACGCAGTATTTT. Its protein is CASRDRGGEDTQYF. The chain uses TRBV3-1 (or the pseudogene TRBV3-2) and TRBJ2-3; 9 bases match TRBD1. The germline V gene encodes CDR1 LGHDT and CDR2 YNNKEL (reference sequence). Trimming removed 6 bases from V and 5 bases from J; junction bases left unmatched: 6. CDR3 size: 14 residues.

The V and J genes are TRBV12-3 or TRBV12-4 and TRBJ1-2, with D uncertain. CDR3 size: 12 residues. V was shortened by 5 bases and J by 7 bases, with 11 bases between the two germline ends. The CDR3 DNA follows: TGTGCCAGCAGTGCAGGTCTACTTGGCTACACCTTC. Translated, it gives CASSAGLLGYTF.

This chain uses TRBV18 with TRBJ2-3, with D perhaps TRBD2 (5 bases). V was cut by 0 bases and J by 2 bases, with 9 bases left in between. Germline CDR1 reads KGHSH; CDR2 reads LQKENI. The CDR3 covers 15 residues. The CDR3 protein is CASSPPQAATDTQYF. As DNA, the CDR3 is TGTGCCAGCTCACCACCCCAAGCGGCCACAGATACGCAGTATTTT.

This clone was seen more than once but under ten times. CDR3 sequence reads: CASSLVTGPGNTIYF. The CDR3 DNA sequence: TGTGCCAGCAGCTTAGTAACAGGGCCTGGAAACACCATATATTTT. V usage is TRBV7-8 and J usage is TRBJ1-3, with a possible D match to TRBD1 (6 bases). Germline-derived CDR1 and CDR2 are SGHVS and FQNEAQ. The CDR3 contains 15 residues. The V end lost 1 base, the J end lost 2 bases, and 9 bases lay between the germline ends. The full variable domain, in which reference TRBV7-8 and TRBJ1-3 provide the parts outside the CDR3, is GAGVSQSPRYKVAKRGQDVALRCDPISGHVSLFWYQQALGQGPEFLTYFQNEAQLDKSGLPSDRFFAERPEGSVSTLKIQRTQQEDSAVYLCASSLVTGPGNTIYFGEGSWLTVV.

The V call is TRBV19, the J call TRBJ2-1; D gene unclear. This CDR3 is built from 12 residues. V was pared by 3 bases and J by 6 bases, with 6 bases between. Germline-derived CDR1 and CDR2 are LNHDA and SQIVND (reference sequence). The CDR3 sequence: CASSMRVNEQFF. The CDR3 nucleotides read TGTGCCAGTAGTATGCGTGTCAATGAGCAGTTCTTC.

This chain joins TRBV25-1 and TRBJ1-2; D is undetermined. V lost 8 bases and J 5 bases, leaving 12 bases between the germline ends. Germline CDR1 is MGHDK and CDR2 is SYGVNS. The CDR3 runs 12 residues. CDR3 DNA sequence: TGTGCCAGCGGGCTGTCGGGGTATGGCTACACCTTC. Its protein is CASGLSGYGYTF.